These 15 T cell receptor beta chains were sequenced from one sample in a study of T cell responses to AZD1222 COVID-19 vaccine. Profiled with immunoSEQ multiplex PCR; TCRdb holds only in-frame clones, not every one. The repertoire holds 150,000 to 200,000 clones, with 92% as singletons. The material sequenced was peripheral blood, taken 28 days after the second AZD1222 dose. These receptors were obtained from an adult who received the AZD1222 COVID-19 vaccine.

The genes are TRBV6-6 and TRBJ1-2; TRBD1 agrees at 7 bases. The CDR3 loop spans 18 amino acids. Trimming at V came to 5 bases and at J to 6 bases, leaving 21 bases not matched to a gene. CDR1 and CDR2 (germline): MNHNY, SVGAGI (reference sequence). CDR3 amino acids: CASSRRTDRVLPGDGYTF. CDR3 coding DNA: TGTGCCAGCAGTCGACGAACTGACAGGGTCCTACCGGGGGATGGCTACACCTTC.

This chain connects TRBV29-1 to TRBJ1-1; D is unresolved. V lost 5 bases to trimming and J lost 3 bases, with 13 bases between them. The CDR3 is made up of 13 amino acids. CDR1 SQVTM and CDR2 ANQGSEA come from the germline V gene. The chain's CDR3 is CSVTGSSDTEAFF. The CDR3 region has the DNA TGCAGCGTTACTGGAAGCTCCGACACTGAAGCTTTCTTT.

The rearrangement joins TRBV2 to TRBJ2-7; 10 bases map to TRBD1. The germline V gene has CDR1 SNHLY and CDR2 FYNNEI. CDR3 length: 13 residues. V shed 9 bases and J 3 bases; nucleotides not matched to a gene: 5. The CDR3 sequence: CASYRDRGYEQYF. CDR3 nucleotide sequence: TGTGCCAGTTACCGGGACAGGGGCTACGAGCAGTACTTC.

This chain joins TRBV29-1 and TRBJ1-2, with D perhaps TRBD1 (5 bases). Germline CDR1 SQVTM, CDR2 ANQGSEA. The CDR3 spans 12 residues. The ends were cut back, 3 bases at V and 7 bases at J, with 12 bases in the middle. Here the CDR3 DNA reads TGCAGCGTTGACCGGACTAGGGGTGGCTACACCTTC. Protein sequence: CSVDRTRGGYTF.

This clone was detected only a few times. The chain is built from TRBV10-3 and TRBJ1-1; maybe TRBD1 (6 bases). CDR3 length equals 14 residues. Germline V lookup: CDR1 ENHRY, CDR2 SYGVKD. Deletions cut 5 bases from V and 6 bases from J, with 16 bases between. CDR3 nucleotide sequence: TGTGCCATCAGTAGCCCAGGGGCCTTTGCTGAAGCTTTCTTT. As protein: CAISSPGAFAEAFF.

The gene calls are TRBV2 and TRBJ1-2; the D gene is possibly TRBD1 (6 bases). The CDR3 length is 13 residues. V shed 6 bases and J shed 1 base, with 9 bases lying between them. Per the germline V gene, CDR1 is SNHLY and CDR2 is FYNNEI. CDR3 loop: CASRKDSNYGYTF. DNA of the CDR3: TGTGCCAGCAGGAAGGACAGTAACTATGGCTACACCTTC.

This chain links TRBV30 with TRBJ1-1; D gene ambiguous. Germline assignment: CDR1 GTSNPN and CDR2 SVGIG (reference sequence). CDR3 length: 16 residues. Trimming stripped 3 bases from V and 0 bases from J, with 17 bases between. The CDR3 DNA sequence: TGTGCCTGGAGCTGGGGAACGGAGAACATGAACACTGAAGCTTTCTTT. This gives the protein CAWSWGTENMNTEAFF.

The chain carries TRBV20-1 and TRBJ2-7; 8 bases are a match to TRBD2. Germline V CDR1 and CDR2: DFQATT, SNEGSKA (reference sequence). The CDR3 is 15 residues long. The V gene end was trimmed by 3 bases and the J gene end by 3 bases; junction bases not matched to a gene: 10. CDR3 DNA sequence: TGCAGTGCTAGTAATCCGCGCGGGGGGCTCTACGAGCAGTACTTC. Translating gives CSASNPRGGLYEQYF.

The chain links TRBV19 to TRBJ2-2; D is perhaps TRBD1 or TRBD2 (6 bases each). CDR1 and CDR2 (germline): LNHDA, SQIVND (reference sequence). V dropped 11 bases and J dropped 4 bases, with 11 bases sitting between them. There are 12 residues in the CDR3. The CDR3 region is CAGGPGTGELFF. As DNA, the CDR3 is TGTGCCGGGGGGCCGGGCACCGGGGAGCTGTTTTTT. Drawing the rest from reference TRBV19 and TRBJ2-2, the complete variable domain is DGGITQSPKYLFRKEGQNVTLSCEQNLNHDAMYWYRQDPGQGLRLIYYSQIVNDFQKGDIAEGYSVSREKKESFPLTVTSAQKNPTAFYLCAGGPGTGELFFGEGSRLTVL.

In DNA form, the CDR3 reads TGTGCCAGCAGCCCGGGACAGGGCTCATCCCTCCACTTT. Residues: CASSPGQGSSLHF. The chain combines TRBV11-3 with TRBJ1-6; 9 bases are a match to TRBD1. V shed 5 bases and J 14 bases; nucleotides not matched to a gene: 7. In germline, CDR1 is SGHNT, CDR2 YENEEA. The CDR3 has 13 amino acids. Full variable domain (outside the CDR3, taken from reference TRBV11-3 and TRBJ1-6): EAGVVQSPRYKIIEKKQPVAFWCNPISGHNTLYWYLQNLGQGPELLIRYENEEAVDDSQLPKDRFSAERLKGVDSTLKIQPAELGDSAVYLCASSPGQGSSLHFGNGTRLTVT.

V and J are TRBV24-1 and TRBJ2-3; D is unclear. V was clipped by 3 bases and J by 6 bases, with 15 bases between them. The CDR3 sequence is 15 residues long. CDR1 and CDR2 from the germline V gene are KGHDR and SFDVKD. CDR3 nucleotide sequence: TGTGCCACCAGTGATGTTTTTGGCTATCGGGATACGCAGTATTTT. It translates to CATSDVFGYRDTQYF.

The J gene is TRBJ1-2, the V gene TRBV2; D might be TRBD1 (5 bases). The germline gives CDR1 SNHLY, CDR2 FYNNEI. Deletions cut 1 base from V and 7 bases from J, with 13 bases between. This CDR3 contains 14 residues. Written as DNA, the CDR3 is TGTGCCAGCAGTGAAGGAAAGGGGATGGGTGGCTACACCTTC. Protein sequence: CASSEGKGMGGYTF.

The rearrangement links TRBV6-4 to TRBJ1-1, with 9 positions matching TRBD1. The CDR3 is 15 amino acids. The germline V gene has CDR1 MRHNA and CDR2 SNTAGT. V dropped 6 bases and J dropped 5; count of bases not matched to a gene: 10. The CDR3 loop reads CASRKQGALGTEAFF. CDR3 in DNA: TGTGCCAGCAGGAAACAGGGGGCGCTTGGTACTGAAGCTTTCTTT.

The CDR3 sequence is CATGQGSYNEQFF. The CDR3 DNA follows: TGTGCCACGGGACAGGGCTCCTACAATGAGCAGTTCTTC. This chain connects TRBV24-1 to TRBJ2-1, with 9 bases matching TRBD1. The V segment lost 10 bases and the J segment 0 bases; nucleotides outside the gene matches: 0. This CDR3 region has 13 residues. The germline V gene has CDR1 KGHDR and CDR2 SFDVKD.

The chain couples TRBV3-1 (or the pseudogene TRBV3-2) to TRBJ2-3, with D tentatively TRBD1 or TRBD2 (7 bases each). Germline CDR1 reads LGHDT; CDR2 reads YNNKEL (reference sequence). There are 16 residues in the CDR3. Trimming took off 5 bases at V and 2 bases at J, with 17 bases between the two ends. The CDR3 bases are TGTGCCAGCAGCTCAGGGGGGGGCCTTACCACAGATACGCAGTATTTT. Translation gives CASSSGGGLTTDTQYF.